These T cell receptor beta chains were read from a single sample in a study of Graves' ophthalmopathy and Graves' hyperthyroidism. A single record per CDR3 protein comes from TCRdb applying MiXCR to the multiplex PCR reads. The sample holds 240,000 or so distinct CDR3 sequences; 45% are singletons and the top ten take about half. Sequenced: peripheral blood. All receptors come from an adult man with Graves' ophthalmopathy. Each CDR3 is given with its conserved first and last residue. The D gene is left open where the match is weak. Only part of the rows carry a size: once, few, many, or a class if the clone is expanded.

D,J,V,size,CDR3,DNA
TRBD2,TRBJ2-7,TRBV7-9,.,CASSLGGLAGLEQYF,TGTGCCAGCAGCTTAGGCGGACTAGCGGGACTCGAGCAGTACTTC
.,TRBJ2-7,TRBV2,.,CASRQDSGLHF,TGTGCCAGCAGACAGGACTCGGGACTTCACTTC
TRBD1,TRBJ1-3,TRBV10-3,many,CAISESGQGDTIYF,TGTGCCATCAGTGAGTCGGGACAGGGAGACACCATATATTTT
.,TRBJ1-6,TRBV28,few,CASSFGYSPLHF,TGTGCCAGCAGTTTTGGGTATTCACCCCTCCACTTT
.,TRBJ1-5,TRBV2,few,CASRTGSLGNQPQHF,TGTGCCAGCAGGACAGGTTCCTTGGGAAATCAGCCCCAGCATTTT
TRBD1,TRBJ2-7,TRBV19,few,CASRPQGAYEQYF,TGTGCCAGTAGACCCCAGGGGGCTTACGAGCAGTACTTC
.,TRBJ1-5,TRBV7-8,.,CASSLADRDQPQHF,TGTGCCAGCAGCTTAGCCGACAGAGATCAGCCCCAGCATTTT
.,TRBJ1-1,TRBV7-2,.,CASSLRFEAFF,TGTGCCAGCAGCTTACGGTTTGAAGCTTTCTTT
TRBD1,TRBJ1-5,TRBV5-1,few,CASSVDRASQPQHF,TGCGCCAGCAGCGTGGACAGGGCAAGTCAGCCCCAGCATTTT
TRBD1,TRBJ1-4,TRBV15,many,CATVVRQGEKLFF,TGTGCCACGGTGGTAAGACAGGGCGAAAAACTGTTTTTT
TRBD1,TRBJ1-2,TRBV6-1,many,CASRRQGLDYGYTF,TGTGCCAGCAGGCGACAGGGCCTGGACTATGGCTACACCTTC
TRBD1,TRBJ2-6,TRBV10-3,.,CASREDRAGANVLTF,TGTGCCAGCAGGGAGGACAGGGCTGGGGCCAACGTCCTGACTTTC
TRBD1,TRBJ1-4,TRBV7-3,.,CASSLTAGGAGEKLFF,TGTGCCAGCAGTCTAACAGCAGGGGGTGCGGGTGAAAAACTGTTTTTT
.,TRBJ1-1,TRBV19,.,CASTTIGAPNTEAFF,TGTGCCAGTACCACGATCGGGGCCCCGAACACTGAAGCTTTCTTT
TRBD1,TRBJ1-2,TRBV20-1,.,CSADVAGAGGYEGYTF,TGCAGTGCAGACGTAGCGGGGGCAGGGGGCTACGAGGGCTACACCTTC
TRBD1,TRBJ1-2,TRBV10-3,many,CAISTGATQNYGYTF,TGTGCCATCAGCACAGGGGCTACCCAAAACTATGGCTACACCTTC
TRBD2,TRBJ2-5,TRBV11-2,.,CASSQLGLAGDRETQYF,TGTGCCAGCAGCCAATTAGGACTAGCGGGAGACAGAGAGACCCAGTACTTC
TRBD2,TRBJ2-2,TRBV10-3,many,CAISAGGRTGELFF,TGTGCCATCTCGGCGGGAGGGCGCACCGGGGAGCTGTTTTTT
TRBD1,TRBJ2-2,TRBV7-9,many,CASSSGGSGELFF,TGTGCCAGCAGTTCAGGGGGCTCCGGGGAGCTGTTTTTT
.,TRBJ2-6,TRBV5-1,few,CASSGRGTGANVLTF,TGCGCCAGCAGCGGCCGGGGAACTGGGGCCAACGTCCTGACTTTC
.,TRBJ2-7,TRBV20-1,.,CSARATQGTGEQYF,TGCAGTGCTAGAGCCACCCAGGGCACCGGCGAGCAGTACTTC
TRBD2,TRBJ2-5,TRBV15,few,CSSTSDNQETQYF,TGCTCCTCGACTAGCGATAACCAAGAGACCCAGTACTTC
TRBD1,TRBJ1-1,TRBV25-1,many,CASSEDRRNTEAFF,TGTGCCAGCAGTGAGGACAGGAGAAACACTGAAGCTTTCTTT
.,TRBJ1-5,TRBV12-3/TRBV12-4,.,CASSERDVKWYQPQHF,TGTGCCAGCAGTGAACGGGACGTCAAGTGGTATCAGCCCCAGCATTTT
TRBD2,TRBJ2-5,TRBV7-9,.,CASSPGTSGTQETQYF,TGTGCCAGCAGCCCAGGGACTAGCGGTACCCAAGAGACCCAGTACTTC
.,TRBJ1-1,TRBV20-1,.,CSAGEGIGNTEAFF,TGCAGTGCTGGGGAGGGGATCGGTAACACTGAAGCTTTCTTT
TRBD1,TRBJ2-6,TRBV19,.,CASSIPDRGSGANVLTF,TGTGCCAGTAGTATCCCCGACAGGGGTTCCGGGGCCAACGTCCTGACTTTC
.,TRBJ2-7,TRBV3-1,.,CASSQDMRQPEQYF,TGTGCCAGCAGCCAAGATATGAGACAGCCCGAGCAGTACTTC
TRBD1,TRBJ1-2,TRBV19,.,CASREGRGSDYGYTF,TGTGCCAGTAGAGAGGGCAGGGGGTCCGACTATGGCTACACCTTC
.,TRBJ2-2,TRBV11-2,.,CASSSPGVNTGELFF,TGTGCCAGCAGTTCCCCAGGGGTAAACACCGGGGAGCTGTTTTTT
TRBD1,TRBJ2-6,TRBV2,.,CASSPGTGRPGANVLTF,TGTGCCAGCAGTCCCGGGACAGGGCGCCCTGGGGCCAACGTCCTGACTTTC
TRBD1,TRBJ1-1,TRBV2,.,CASSVQGVNTEAFF,TGTGCCAGCAGCGTTCAGGGGGTGAACACTGAAGCTTTCTTT
TRBD1,TRBJ1-2,TRBV7-3,.,CASSPTGNHGYTF,TGTGCCAGCAGCCCGACAGGGAATCATGGCTACACCTTC
.,TRBJ1-2,TRBV20-1,.,CSAREQASYGYTF,TGCAGTGCTAGAGAACAGGCATCCTATGGCTACACCTTC
TRBD1,TRBJ1-3,TRBV19,.,CASRQGSGNTIYF,TGTGCCAGCCGACAGGGCTCTGGAAACACCATATATTTT
.,TRBJ1-2,TRBV9,.,CASSQGAGSYGYTF,TGTGCCAGCAGCCAAGGTGCAGGGAGCTATGGCTACACCTTC
TRBD1,TRBJ1-4,TRBV7-2,.,CASSPLTGSNEKLFF,TGTGCCAGCAGCCCGTTGACAGGGTCTAATGAAAAACTGTTTTTT
.,TRBJ2-7,TRBV6-4,.,CASSDEEGEQYF,TGTGCCAGCAGTGACGAGGAGGGCGAGCAGTACTTC
.,TRBJ2-5,TRBV5-1,.,CASSLWGTETQYF,TGCGCCAGCAGCTTGTGGGGGACGGAGACCCAGTACTTC
.,TRBJ2-2,TRBV2,.,CASRGRGNYGGELFF,TGTGCCAGCAGGGGGAGGGGGAACTATGGCGGGGAGCTGTTTTTT
TRBD1,TRBJ2-7,TRBV12-3/TRBV12-4,.,CASSFGTGSYEQYF,TGTGCCAGCAGTTTCGGGACAGGGAGCTACGAGCAGTACTTC
.,TRBJ2-7,TRBV6-1,many,CASSQTYEQYF,TGTGCCAGCAGTCAGACCTACGAGCAGTACTTC
.,TRBJ2-6,TRBV3-1,once,CASSPSPFRPRGANVLTF,TGTGCCAGCAGCCCCTCCCCCTTCCGGCCCCGAGGGGCCAACGTCCTGACTTTC
.,TRBJ2-5,TRBV11-2,.,CASSGGTAGETQYF,TGTGCCAGCAGCGGGGGGACAGCGGGGGAGACCCAGTACTTC
.,TRBJ2-7,TRBV7-2,.,CASSLGTAPNTGEQYF,TGTGCCAGCAGCTTGGGAACAGCGCCGAACACCGGGGAGCAGTACTTC
.,TRBJ1-4,TRBV4-1,.,CASSVRSGANEKLFF,TGCGCCAGCAGCGTCCGATCTGGGGCTAATGAAAAACTGTTTTTT
.,TRBJ2-5,TRBV7-3,.,CASSLGEQETQYF,TGTGCCAGCAGCCTCGGGGAACAAGAGACCCAGTACTTC
TRBD1,TRBJ1-5,TRBV20-1,few,CSALQGGNQPQHF,TGCAGTGCCCTTCAGGGGGGCAATCAGCCCCAGCATTTT
.,TRBJ1-1,TRBV6-5,.,CASSRDTEAFF,TGTGCCAGCAGTCGCGATACTGAAGCTTTCTTT
.,TRBJ1-4,TRBV2,.,CASSEGQREKLFF,TGTGCCAGCAGTGAAGGGCAGCGTGAAAAACTGTTTTTT
TRBD1,TRBJ1-1,TRBV19,.,CASSMVPGTAMNTEAFF,TGTGCCAGTAGTATGGTCCCCGGGACAGCTATGAACACTGAAGCTTTCTTT
.,TRBJ2-2,TRBV6-5,.,CASNPRGEGGELFF,TGTGCCAGCAATCCCAGGGGGGAAGGCGGGGAGCTGTTTTTT
.,TRBJ1-2,TRBV24-1,many,CATSDLWQNYGYTF,TGTGCCACCAGTGATTTATGGCAGAACTATGGCTACACCTTC
.,TRBJ1-1,TRBV7-9,once,CASSSPTTDFF,TGTGCCAGCAGTTCGCCTACGACAGACTTTTTT
.,TRBJ2-3,TRBV24-1,.,CATSDPKPHTQYF,TGTGCCACCAGTGATCCGAAGCCTCATACGCAGTATTTT
.,TRBJ2-7,TRBV5-6,.,CASSLLNEQYF,TGTGCCAGCAGCTTGCTAAACGAGCAGTACTTC
.,TRBJ1-4,TRBV19,few,CASSPTGNNGNEKLFF,TGTGCCAGTAGTCCGACAGGTAACAACGGTAATGAAAAACTGTTTTTT
TRBD1,TRBJ1-2,TRBV5-1,.,CASSSGQGVRGYTF,TGCGCCAGCAGCTCAGGACAGGGAGTAAGAGGCTACACCTTC
.,TRBJ2-2,TRBV29-1,.,CSVAHRPNTGELFF,TGCAGCGTTGCCCACAGGCCCAACACCGGGGAGCTGTTTTTT
.,TRBJ2-7,TRBV2,.,CASSEALDSPGPTYEQYF,TGTGCCAGCAGTGAAGCGCTTGACAGTCCGGGGCCTACCTACGAGCAGTACTTC